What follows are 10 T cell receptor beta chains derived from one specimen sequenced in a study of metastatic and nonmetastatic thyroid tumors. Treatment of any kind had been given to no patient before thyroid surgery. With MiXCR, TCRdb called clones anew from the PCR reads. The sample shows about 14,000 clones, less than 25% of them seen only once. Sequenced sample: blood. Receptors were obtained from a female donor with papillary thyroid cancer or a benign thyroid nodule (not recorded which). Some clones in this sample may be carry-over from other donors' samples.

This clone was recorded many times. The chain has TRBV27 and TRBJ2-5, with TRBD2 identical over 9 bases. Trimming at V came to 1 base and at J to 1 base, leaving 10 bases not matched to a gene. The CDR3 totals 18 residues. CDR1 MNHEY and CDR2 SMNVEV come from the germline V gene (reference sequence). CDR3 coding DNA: TGTGCCAGCAGTTTATTTTCCCGACTAGCGGTCCCCCAAGAGACCCAGTACTTC. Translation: CASSLFSRLAVPQETQYF.

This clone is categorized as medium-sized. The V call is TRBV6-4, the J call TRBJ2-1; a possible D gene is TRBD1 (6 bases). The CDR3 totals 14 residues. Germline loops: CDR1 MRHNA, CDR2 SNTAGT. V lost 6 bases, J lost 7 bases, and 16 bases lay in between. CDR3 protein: CASSADLQGNEQFF. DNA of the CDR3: TGTGCCAGCAGCGCGGATTTACAGGGTAATGAGCAGTTCTTC.

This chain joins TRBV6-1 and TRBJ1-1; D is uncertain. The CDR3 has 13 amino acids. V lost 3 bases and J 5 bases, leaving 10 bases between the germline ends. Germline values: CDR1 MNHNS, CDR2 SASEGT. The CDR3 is CASSDGRVTEAFF. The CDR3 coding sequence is TGTGCCAGCAGTGATGGGAGGGTTACTGAAGCTTTCTTT.

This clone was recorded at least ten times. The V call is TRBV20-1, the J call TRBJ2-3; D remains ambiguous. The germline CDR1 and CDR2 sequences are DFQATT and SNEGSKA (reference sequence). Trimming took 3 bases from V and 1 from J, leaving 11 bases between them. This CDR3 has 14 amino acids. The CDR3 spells CSARALSGTDTQYF. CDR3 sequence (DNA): TGCAGTGCTAGGGCTCTCTCTGGCACAGATACGCAGTATTTT.

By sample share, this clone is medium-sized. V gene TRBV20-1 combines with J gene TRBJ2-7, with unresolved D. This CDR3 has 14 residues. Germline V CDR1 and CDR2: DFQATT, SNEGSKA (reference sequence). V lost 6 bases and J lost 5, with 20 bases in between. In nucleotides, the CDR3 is TGCAGTGCCCCAACCAACGGATCTCCCAACGAGCAGTACTTC. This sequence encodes CSAPTNGSPNEQYF.

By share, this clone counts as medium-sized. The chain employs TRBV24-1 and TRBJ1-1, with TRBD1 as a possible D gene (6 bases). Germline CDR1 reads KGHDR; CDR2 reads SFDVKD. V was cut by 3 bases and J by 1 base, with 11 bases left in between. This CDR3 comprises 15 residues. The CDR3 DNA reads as TGTGCCACCAGTGATGCCAGGGGAAGGAACACTGAAGCTTTCTTT. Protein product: CATSDARGRNTEAFF.

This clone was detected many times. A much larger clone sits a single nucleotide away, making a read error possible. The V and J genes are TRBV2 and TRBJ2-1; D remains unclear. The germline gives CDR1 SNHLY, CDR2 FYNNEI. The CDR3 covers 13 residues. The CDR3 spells CAGSESRAYEQFF. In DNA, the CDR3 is TGTGCCGGCAGTGAATCTAGGGCATATGAGCAGTTCTTC.

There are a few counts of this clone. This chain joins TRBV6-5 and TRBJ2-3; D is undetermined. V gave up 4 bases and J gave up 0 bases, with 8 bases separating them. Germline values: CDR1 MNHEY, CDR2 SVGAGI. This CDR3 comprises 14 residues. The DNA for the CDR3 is TGTGCCAGCAGTTTCACCACCAGCACAGATACGCAGTATTTT. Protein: CASSFTTSTDTQYF.

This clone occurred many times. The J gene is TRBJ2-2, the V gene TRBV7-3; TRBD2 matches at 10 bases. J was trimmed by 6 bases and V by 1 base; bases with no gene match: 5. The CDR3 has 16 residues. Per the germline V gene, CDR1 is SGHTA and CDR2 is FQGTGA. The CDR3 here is CASSLMGTSDSGELFF. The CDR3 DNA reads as TGTGCCAGCAGCTTAATGGGGACTAGCGATTCCGGGGAGCTGTTTTTT. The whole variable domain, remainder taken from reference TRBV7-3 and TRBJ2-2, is GAGVSQTPSNKVTEKGKYVELRCDPISGHTALYWYRQSLGQGPEFLIYFQGTGAADDSGLPNDRFFAVRPEGSVSTLKIQRTERGDSAVYLCASSLMGTSDSGELFFGEGSRLTVL.

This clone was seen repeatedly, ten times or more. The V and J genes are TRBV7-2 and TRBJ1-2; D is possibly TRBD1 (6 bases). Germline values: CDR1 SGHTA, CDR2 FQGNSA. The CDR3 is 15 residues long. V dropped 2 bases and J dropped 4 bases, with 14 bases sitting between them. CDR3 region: CASSLNGGDTYGYTF. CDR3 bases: TGTGCCAGCAGCTTAAACGGCGGGGACACCTATGGCTACACCTTC.